This T cell receptor (beta chain) was identified during a study of OX40 agonist ivuxolimab in advanced cancers. Study-level information: Six ivuxolimab dose levels, 0.01 to 10 mg/kg, were given intravenously every 2 weeks. The dose-escalation cohort was about 87% male, with a mean age of approximately 62 years, ranging about 23 to 90.

The table came from immunoSEQ multiplex PCR; TCRdb's copy has only in-frame clones and leaves some out. Here the sample spans roughly 5,000 clones, around 69% being singletons. This clone was seen a handful of times. The antigen is unknown. Germline CDR1 reads SEHNR; CDR2 reads FQNEAQ (reference sequence). Trimming removed 2 bases at V and 7 bases at J, with 8 bases between. The CDR3 loop spans 12 amino acids. Study-wide points: CD4+ T cells averaged fewer expanded clones than CD8+ T cells.

The V and J genes are TRBV7-9 and TRBJ1-1; D is uncertain. Source: CD4+ or CD8+ T cells sorted from blood, taken in a trial of the OX40 agonist ivuxolimab. This clonotype was obtained from an adult with an advanced solid tumor such as melanoma, head and neck, liver or kidney cancer. The CDR3 loop reads CASSLLVLEAFF. In nucleotides, the CDR3 is TGTGCCAGCAGCTTACTAGTCCTTGAAGCTTTCTTT.